This T cell receptor beta chain was profiled in a study of identical twins. This clonotype was seen ten or more times. Its matching antigen is unknown. Study conclusions and caveats: Conclusions were drawn cross-sectionally by statistical analysis, without following the same donors.

MiXCR, applied by TCRdb to the 5' RACE reads, yields one record per CDR3 protein. The data contain around 220,000 distinct CDR3 sequences, roughly a tenth of them singletons. Deletions cut 1 base from V and 6 bases from J, with 6 bases between. The CDR3 runs 13 residues. From germline, CDR1 is LGHDT and CDR2 YNNKEL (reference sequence). This receptor was identified in a man aged 50-60 years in good health. The chain has TRBV3-1 and TRBJ2-2; D ambiguous. Specimen: memory T cells sorted from blood. The CDR3 bases are TGTGCCAGCAGCCAAGGGTCCCCCGGGGAGCTGTTTTTT. Protein sequence: CASSQGSPGELFF.